The clone carrying this T cell receptor beta chain was detected many times. Genomic DNA acted as the template from which TCR beta VDJ combination and CDR3 sequence profiling were carried out. TCRdb processed the reads anew with MiXCR; each CDR3 protein has one entry. Of about 110,000 distinct CDR3 sequences listed, less than 65% are singletons. CDR1 is SGHTS and CDR2 is YDEGEE in the germline V gene. J lost 5 bases, V lost 4 bases, and 9 bases had no gene match. The CDR3 covers 14 residues. These data are taken from a study of CD8+CD57+ T cells in acquired aplastic anemia. The overall study: On average, sorted CD4+ and CD8+ cells gave 2.5 to 4 ug of DNA. Sequencing produced an average of about 10 million reads per healthy donor for CD4+ cells.

This sequence joins TRBV5-8 and TRBJ2-7, with 7 bases fitting TRBD2. Input material: sorted CD4+, CD8+, or CD8+CD57+ T cells (not recorded which) from PBMCs. The source of this sequence is a human donor in good health, serving as a control. CDR3 residues: CASSALGGRDEQYF. DNA for the CDR3: TGTGCCAGCAGCGCCTTGGGGGGGAGGGACGAGCAGTACTTC.